Below are 32 T cell receptor beta chains sequenced from a single sample in a study of cytomegalovirus exposure and HLA in healthy donors. PCR primers comprised 60 Vbeta and 13 Jbeta primers. Using immunoSEQ multiplex PCR, the repertoire was profiled, and TCRdb retains in-frame clones only, with some absent. This table holds about 40,000 clones, 65% to 90% found once. The sequencing input was PBMCs. Receptor source: a young woman in good health and CMV-seropositive.

The chain has TRBV27 and TRBJ2-7; D is perhaps TRBD1 (5 bases). Deletions cut 5 bases from V and 2 bases from J, with 13 bases between. Per germline, CDR1 MNHEY and CDR2 SMNVEV (reference sequence). The CDR3 covers 14 residues. CDR3 residues: CASSPQGAAYEQYF. The CDR3 region has the DNA TGTGCCAGCAGTCCCCAGGGTGCCGCCTACGAGCAGTACTTC.

The chain is built from TRBV6-5 and TRBJ2-7; TRBD1 matches 12 bases. The germline V gene encodes CDR1 MNHEY and CDR2 SVGAGI. This CDR3 region has 15 residues. V shed 4 bases and J 3 bases; nucleotides not matched to a gene: 4. CDR3 DNA: TGTGCCAGCAGTTGGGGGACAGGGGGCCTCTACGAGCAGTACTTC. Protein: CASSWGTGGLYEQYF.

There are a few counts of this clone. The chain joins TRBV4-1 to TRBJ2-1; the match to TRBD2 covers 8 bases. This CDR3 contains 18 residues. J was trimmed by 3 bases and V by 0 bases; bases with no gene match: 10. Germline V gene sequence: CDR1 MGHRA, CDR2 YSYEKL. The CDR3 bases are TGCGCCAGCAGCCAAGATCGGGGGGGAGGGGGACTCTACAATGAGCAGTTCTTC. Amino acid sequence: CASSQDRGGGGLYNEQFF.

Here the CDR3 DNA reads TGTGCCAGCAGCTTGTCTACCGGGACTAGCGGGAGGGTAGGAGGCCATGAGCAGTTCTTC. Translating gives CASSLSTGTSGRVGGHEQFF. The gene calls are TRBV5-4 and TRBJ2-1; 16 nucleotides match TRBD2. V dropped 1 base and J dropped 8; count of bases not matched to a gene: 15. The CDR3 loop spans 20 amino acids. Germline CDR1 reads SGHNT; CDR2 reads YYREEE (reference sequence).

The chain links TRBV11-2 to TRBJ2-3; D possibly corresponds to TRBD2 (6 bases). V lost 1 base and J 2 bases, leaving 13 bases between the germline ends. CDR3 length: 16 residues. CDR1 is SGHAT, CDR2 FQNNGV, per germline. The CDR3 nucleotides read TGTGCCAGCAGCTTAGGAATTAGCGGCATCACAGATACGCAGTATTTT. It translates to CASSLGISGITDTQYF.

The chain couples TRBV2 to TRBJ2-5, with 10 bases that match TRBD2. The J call may be incorrect, as the DNA end agrees better with TRBJ2-7. This CDR3 region has 20 residues. From germline, CDR1 is SNHLY and CDR2 FYNNEI. DNA of the CDR3: TGTGCCAGCAGTGAACGGAAGCCGAATAGCGGGGGGCTGAGCTCCTACGAGCAGTACTTC. Amino acids: CASSERKPNSGGLSSYEQYF.

The CDR3 coding sequence is TGTGCCAGCACCCTAATGACAGGTTCCTACGAGCAGTACTTC. The encoded protein is CASTLMTGSYEQYF. The rearrangement uses TRBV5-6 and TRBJ2-7; D is perhaps TRBD1 (6 bases). Germline CDR1 reads SGHDT; CDR2 reads YYEEEE. V lost 6 bases, J lost 1 base, and 14 bases lay in between. The CDR3 consists of 14 residues.

The rearrangement uses TRBV30 and TRBJ2-2; D perhaps matches TRBD2 (5 bases). Looked up from germline, CDR1 is GTSNPN and CDR2 is SVGIG (reference sequence). The V end lost 2 bases, the J end lost 2 bases, and 12 bases lay between the germline ends. The length of the CDR3 is 15 residues. The CDR3 nucleotides read TGTGCCTGGAGTATCCGGACTTATAACACCGGGGAGCTGTTTTTT. Translation: CAWSIRTYNTGELFF.

J is TRBJ2-7 and V is TRBV7-9; 13 bases are a match to TRBD2. From germline, CDR1 is SEHNR and CDR2 FQNEAQ (reference sequence). The CDR3 spans 15 residues. Trimming took 5 bases from V and 7 from J; bases not matched to a gene: 8. CDR3 sequence (DNA): TGTGCCAGCAGCGAAGGGACTAGCGGGGTCGGGGAGCAGTACTTC. Residues: CASSEGTSGVGEQYF.

The chain is built from TRBV4-1 and TRBJ2-2; TRBD2 matches 7 bases. J lost 0 bases, V lost 4 bases, and 8 bases had no gene match. Germline values: CDR1 MGHRA, CDR2 YSYEKL. CDR3 size: 17 residues. CDR3 sequence: CASSPTPSGSNTGELFF. The CDR3 DNA follows: TGCGCCAGCAGCCCAACGCCTAGCGGATCGAACACCGGGGAGCTGTTTTTT.

This clone appeared a single time. The chain recombines TRBV5-6 with TRBJ2-3, with a weak D call TRBD2 (6 bases). Trimming cost V 4 bases and J 2 bases, with 20 bases left between them. The CDR3 sequence is 17 residues long. Germline CDR1 SGHDT, CDR2 YYEEEE. The CDR3 bases are TGTGCCAGCAGCCAGGGAGGAGACACCCTATCCACAGATACGCAGTATTTT. It is translated as CASSQGGDTLSTDTQYF.

The V and J genes are TRBV9 and TRBJ2-1; D is possibly TRBD2 (5 bases). V lost 0 bases and J 8 bases, leaving 15 bases between the germline ends. Germline CDR1 SGDLS, CDR2 YYNGEE. This CDR3 contains 15 residues. The CDR3, as DNA: TGTGCCAGCAGCGTAGCGGGGTCCGTTTTGGATGAGCAGTTCTTC. Its protein is CASSVAGSVLDEQFF.

The chain employs TRBV4-3 and TRBJ2-3, with 8 bases lining up with TRBD2. CDR3 size: 17 residues. Germline CDR1 LGHNA, CDR2 YSLEER. V lost 2 bases, J lost 0 bases, and 7 bases stayed unmatched. The CDR3: CASSQSRGDASTDTQYF. The CDR3 DNA follows: TGCGCCAGCAGCCAATCGCGGGGGGACGCCAGCACAGATACGCAGTATTTT.

CDR3 DNA: TGTGCCAGTAGTACCGCGACAGGGGGCGGCTACGAGCAGTACTTC. Protein: CASSTATGGGYEQYF. This chain connects TRBV19 to TRBJ2-5, with TRBD1 matching over 10 bases. The end of the DNA aligns better with TRBJ2-7, so the J call may be wrong. The length of the CDR3 is 15 residues. The germline CDR1 and CDR2 sequences are LNHDA and SQIVND (reference sequence).

This chain uses TRBV5-4 with TRBJ2-1, with TRBD2 matching over 9 bases. The V segment lost 2 bases and the J segment 5 bases; nucleotides outside the gene matches: 5. The CDR3 contains 15 residues. Germline V gene sequence: CDR1 SGHNT, CDR2 YYREEE (reference sequence). The CDR3 protein is CASSLASGTDNEQFF. The DNA of the CDR3 is TGTGCCAGCAGCTTAGCTAGCGGGACAGACAATGAGCAGTTCTTC.

This clone occurred a few times. The V gene is TRBV5-6, the J gene TRBJ2-6; tentative D call: TRBD1 (5 bases). The CDR3 loop spans 17 amino acids. V lost 2 bases and J lost 4, with 16 bases in between. CDR1 and CDR2 from the germline V gene are SGHDT and YYEEEE. The chain's CDR3 is CASSFMGLYAGANVLTF. The CDR3 DNA reads as TGTGCCAGCAGCTTCATGGGGCTTTATGCCGGGGCCAACGTCCTGACTTTC.

V gene TRBV6-1 combines with J gene TRBJ2-7; 7 nucleotides match TRBD2. The trim removed 6 bases at V and 2 bases at J, leaving 10 bases unmatched. Germline V gives CDR1 MNHNS, CDR2 SASEGT. CDR3 length equals 15 residues. CDR3 region: CASRRERLAPYEQYF. CDR3 in DNA: TGTGCCAGCAGGCGGGAGCGACTAGCCCCCTACGAGCAGTACTTC.

The chain carries TRBV27 and TRBJ1-2; tentatively, D is TRBD1 (5 bases). Germline CDR1 MNHEY, CDR2 SMNVEV (reference sequence). Trimming stripped 5 bases from V and 5 bases from J, with 12 bases between. This CDR3 comprises 13 residues. The CDR3 region has the DNA TGTGCCAGCAGTCCGGGGGAGCTTTATGGCTACACCTTC. Translation gives CASSPGELYGYTF.

The chain combines TRBV19 with TRBJ2-1, with TRBD2 as a possible D gene (6 bases). This CDR3 is 15 amino acids long. Germline lookup yields CDR1 LNHDA and CDR2 SQIVND (reference sequence). Trimming removed 6 bases from V and 3 bases from J, with 15 bases in between. CDR3 in DNA: TGTGCCAGTAGCACCCGGGAGAAATACTACAATGAGCAGTTCTTC. It yields the protein CASSTREKYYNEQFF.

The rearrangement uses TRBV19 and TRBJ2-5; 7 nucleotides match TRBD2. The better agreement between TRBJ2-7 and the DNA end casts doubt on the J call. This CDR3 has 14 amino acids. CDR1 is LNHDA and CDR2 is SQIVND in the germline V gene (reference sequence). In DNA form, the CDR3 reads TGTGCCAGTAGTAGGGGGGAGGGCCGTTCCGAGCAGTACTTC. It encodes CASSRGEGRSEQYF.

This chain uses TRBV16 with TRBJ2-7; D may be TRBD2 (6 bases). CDR3 length: 14 residues. Germline CDR1 KGHSY, CDR2 FQNENV. Trimming pared 2 bases from V and 6 bases from J, leaving 14 bases between. The CDR3 nucleotides read TGTGCCAGCAGCCAAGGACCAGAGGGAGGCGAGCAGTACTTC. Translating it yields CASSQGPEGGEQYF.

This clone was seen a few times. The V call is TRBV28, the J call TRBJ1-2; the D is unclear. There are 13 residues in the CDR3. Germline V gives CDR1 MDHEN, CDR2 SYDVKM. Trimming pared 10 bases from V and 3 bases from J, leaving 15 bases between. The CDR3 sequence: CATTPLSHYGYTF. The CDR3 DNA reads as TGTGCCACCACTCCCTTAAGCCACTATGGCTACACCTTC.

V gene TRBV18 combines with J gene TRBJ1-1, with TRBD1 identical over 7 bases. Germline trimming cut 4 bases from V and 7 bases from J; bases unmatched to any gene: 6. Per germline, CDR1 KGHSH and CDR2 LQKENI. The CDR3 is 13 amino acids. The CDR3 here is CASSLNRDSEAFF. The CDR3 DNA reads TGTGCCAGCTCACTCAACCGGGACAGTGAAGCTTTCTTT. Full variable domain (outside the CDR3, taken from reference TRBV18 and TRBJ1-1): NAGVMQNPRHLVRRRGQEARLRCSPMKGHSHVYWYRQLPEEGLKFMVYLQKENIIDESGMPKERFSAEFPKEGPSILRIQQVVRGDSAAYFCASSLNRDSEAFFGQGTRLTVV.

This chain connects TRBV7-2 to TRBJ2-1; 9 bases align to TRBD1. CDR1 is SGHTA and CDR2 is FQGNSA in the germline V gene. CDR3 size: 16 residues. The ends lost 5 bases at V and 8 bases at J; junction bases unmatched: 13. Here the CDR3 DNA reads TGTGCCAGCAGCAGGCCCGGGACAGGGAAATGGGATGAGCAGTTCTTC. Residues: CASSRPGTGKWDEQFF.

A few counts support this clone. This rearrangement joins TRBV19 to TRBJ2-1; D possibly corresponds to TRBD2 (7 bases). V was trimmed by 1 base and J by 5 bases, leaving 24 bases between them. The CDR3 spans 19 residues. Germline V gene lookup returns CDR1 LNHDA and CDR2 SQIVND (reference sequence). As DNA, the CDR3 is TGTGCCAGTAGTATAGCGGCCCGCAGGGGCAGCGGGGACCACAATGAGCAGTTCTTC. Translated, it gives CASSIAARRGSGDHNEQFF. The whole variable domain, filled in from reference TRBV19 and TRBJ2-1, reads DGGITQSPKYLFRKEGQNVTLSCEQNLNHDAMYWYRQDPGQGLRLIYYSQIVNDFQKGDIAEGYSVSREKKESFPLTVTSAQKNPTAFYLCASSIAARRGSGDHNEQFFGPGTRLTVL.

The gene calls are TRBV9 and TRBJ2-1; 9 nucleotides line up with TRBD2. V was pared by 3 bases and J by 7 bases, with 5 bases of the junction left unmatched. The CDR3 covers 14 residues. In germline, CDR1 is SGDLS, CDR2 YYNGEE. This CDR3 is CASSASGIWNEQFF. CDR3 bases: TGTGCCAGCAGCGCTAGCGGGATATGGAATGAGCAGTTCTTC. The full variable domain, completed using reference TRBV9 and TRBJ2-1, is DSGVTQTPKHLITATGQRVTLRCSPRSGDLSVYWYQQSLDQGLQFLIQYYNGEERAKGNILERFSAQQFPDLHSELNLSSLELGDSALYFCASSASGIWNEQFFGPGTRLTVL.

The gene calls are TRBV5-6 and TRBJ2-7; 8 nucleotides line up with TRBD2. V lost 4 bases to trimming and J lost 6 bases; unmatched junction nucleotides: 12. The CDR3 has 15 residues. Germline V gene sequence: CDR1 SGHDT, CDR2 YYEEEE. The CDR3, as DNA: TGTGCCAGCAGCGAGGGCGGGGGGCCGCTGGGCGAGCAGTACTTC. Translating it yields CASSEGGGPLGEQYF. Drawing the rest from reference TRBV5-6 and TRBJ2-7, the complete variable domain is DAGVTQSPTHLIKTRGQQVTLRCSPKSGHDTVSWYQQALGQGPQFIFQYYEEEERQRGNFPDRFSGHQFPNYSSELNVNALLLGDSALYLCASSEGGGPLGEQYFGPGTRLTVT.

The J gene is TRBJ2-7, the V gene TRBV5-1, with a possible D match to TRBD2 (6 bases). The CDR3 has 14 residues. Germline V lookup: CDR1 SGHRS, CDR2 YFSETQ. Trimming pared 5 bases from V and 0 bases from J, leaving 12 bases between. The CDR3 protein is CASSLLAVSYEQYF. CDR3 DNA sequence: TGCGCCAGCAGTTTATTAGCGGTCTCCTACGAGCAGTACTTC.

The rearrangement links TRBV4-1 to TRBJ2-7, with 8 bases that match TRBD1. The CDR3 length is 15 residues. Germline assignment: CDR1 MGHRA and CDR2 YSYEKL. V lost 0 bases, J lost 3 bases, and 4 bases stayed unmatched. CDR3 region: CASSQEPRGLYEQYF. The CDR3 nucleotides are TGCGCCAGCAGCCAAGAACCCAGGGGGCTCTACGAGCAGTACTTC.

The chain employs TRBV5-1 and TRBJ2-1; D is unresolved. V was shortened by 1 base and J by 9 bases, with 11 bases between the two germline ends. In germline, CDR1 is SGHRS, CDR2 YFSETQ. The CDR3 runs to 13 residues. This chain's CDR3 is CASSLSRMPEQFF. The CDR3, as DNA: TGCGCCAGCAGCTTGAGCCGAATGCCTGAGCAGTTCTTC. The variable domain in full, completed from reference TRBV5-1 and TRBJ2-1, reads KAGVTQTPRYLIKTRGQQVTLSCSPISGHRSVSWYQQTPGQGLQFLFEYFSETQRNKGNFPGRFSGRQFSNSRSEMNVSTLELGDSALYLCASSLSRMPEQFFGPGTRLTVL.

The chain uses TRBV28 and TRBJ1-3; D possibly corresponds to TRBD1 (5 bases). Germline V gene lookup returns CDR1 MDHEN and CDR2 SYDVKM. The CDR3 is 15 amino acids. V was clipped by 1 base and J by 4 bases, with 11 bases between them. CDR3 DNA: TGTGCCAGCAGTTTATTGGGGGGACGGGGAAACACCATATATTTT. It is translated as CASSLLGGRGNTIYF. The full variable domain, its missing parts supplied by reference TRBV28 and TRBJ1-3, is DVKVTQSSRYLVKRTGEKVFLECVQDMDHENMFWYRQDPGLGLRLIYFSYDVKMKEKGDIPEGYSVSREKKERFSLILESASTNQTSMYLCASSLLGGRGNTIYFGEGSWLTVV.

The rearrangement uses TRBV30 and TRBJ1-2, with TRBD1 identical over 7 bases. The CDR3 runs to 15 residues. J was trimmed by 1 base and V by 1 base; bases with no gene match: 6. From germline, CDR1 is GTSNPN and CDR2 SVGIG (reference sequence). In nucleotides, the CDR3 is TGTGCCTGGAGTGACGGGACAGAAAATAACTATGGCTACACCTTC. This gives the protein CAWSDGTENNYGYTF. Complete variable domain (other parts from reference TRBV30 and TRBJ1-2): SQTIHQWPATLVQPVGSPLSLECTVEGTSNPNLYWYRQAAGRGLQLLFYSVGIGQISSEVPQNLSASRPQDRQFILSSKKLLLSDSGFYLCAWSDGTENNYGYTFGSGTRLTVV.